This TCR beta chain is drawn from a study of long-term antiretroviral therapy in people with HIV. Notes on the study in general: Dating from the mid-2000s to the late 2010s, the blood was possibly obtained under older ART regimens.

V was cut by 5 bases and J by 0 bases, with 13 bases left in between. This CDR3 comprises 15 residues. Germline CDR1 MNHEY, CDR2 SVGAGI. Remarks on this clone: Its antigen remains unidentified.

Researchers ran immunoSEQ v3.0 at survey level. Assay used: immunoSEQ multiplex PCR; TCRdb lists only in-frame clones, some missing. The repertoire has some 16,000 clones, roughly 94% of them found once; the top ten carry roughly 4.2%. The receptor's source is a woman in her 50s with HIV. The rearrangement links TRBV6-5 to TRBJ1-2; D may be TRBD1 (6 bases). Material: unsorted PBMCs, obtained 6 to 6.5 years after starting antiretroviral therapy. CDR3 residues: CASSPDRTPNYGYTF. Here the CDR3 DNA reads TGTGCCAGCAGTCCCGACAGGACCCCTAACTATGGCTACACCTTC.